This TCR beta chain appears in the sequencing data of a study of early T cells in non-severe SARS-CoV-2 infection. Across the study: Sequencing was performed on bulk RNA from unsorted whole blood, leaving chains unpaired. General study points: Anti-spike CD8 responses were favored by VDJdb matching, which missed private and CD4 specificities.

Concerning this clonotype itself: Its matching antigen is unknown.

Molecules of cDNA were individually given unique molecular identifiers that were attached to them. TCRdb reprocessed the 5' RACE reads with MiXCR, giving one entry per CDR3 protein. Here the sample spans more than 60,000 distinct CDR3 sequences, approximately 12% being singletons. This TCR was recovered from an adult who was a healthcare worker with PCR-confirmed SARS-CoV-2 infection or an uninfected control (not recorded which). The donor label of this sample is uncertain. The sample consisted of whole blood, taken at baseline.

CDR3 sequence: CATSRPGGGQGPGELFF. CDR3 nucleotide sequence: TGTGCCACCAGCAGGCCAGGGGGCGGACAGGGACCCGGGGAGCTGTTTTTT. The V call is TRBV15, the J call TRBJ2-2; TRBD1 matches 8 bases. V dropped 3 bases and J dropped 6; count of bases not matched to a gene: 12. The CDR3 loop spans 17 amino acids. Germline CDR1 LNHNV, CDR2 YYDKDF (reference sequence).